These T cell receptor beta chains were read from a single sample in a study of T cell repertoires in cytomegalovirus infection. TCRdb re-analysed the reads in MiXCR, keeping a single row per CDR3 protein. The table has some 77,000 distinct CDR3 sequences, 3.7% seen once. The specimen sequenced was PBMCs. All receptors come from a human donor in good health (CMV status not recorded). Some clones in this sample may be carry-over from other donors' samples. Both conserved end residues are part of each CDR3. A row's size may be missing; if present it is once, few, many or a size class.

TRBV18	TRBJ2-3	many	CASSWTSGTSTDTQYF
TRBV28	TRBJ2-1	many	CASSHNSGTGLYSEQFF
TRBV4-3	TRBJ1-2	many	CASSQDRGDSYGYTF
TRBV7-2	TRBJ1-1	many	CASSSWSQGAYAEAFF
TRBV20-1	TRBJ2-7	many	CSARGEEGLGYEQYF
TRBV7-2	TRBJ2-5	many	CASSMRGTFGTQYF
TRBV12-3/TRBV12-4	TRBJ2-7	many	CASGEAGGSYEQYF
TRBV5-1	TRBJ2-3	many	CASSLIGAATDTQYF
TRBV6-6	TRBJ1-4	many	CASSYTEKLFF
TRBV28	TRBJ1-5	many	CASSFYRGQGQPQHF
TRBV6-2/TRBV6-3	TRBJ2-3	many	CASSYSRTPTDTQYF
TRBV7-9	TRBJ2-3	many	CASSKGRDTQYF
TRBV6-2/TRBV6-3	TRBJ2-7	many	CASVVGYEQYF
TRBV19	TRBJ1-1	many	CASSLTENTEAFF
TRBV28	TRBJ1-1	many	CASSRGGAYTEAFF
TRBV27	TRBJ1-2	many	CASSFVDREGGYTF
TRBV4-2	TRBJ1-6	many	CASSQRQLTDSPLHF
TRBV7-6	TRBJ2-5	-	CASSLIPVTDGSKETQYF
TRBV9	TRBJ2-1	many	CASSDGLAGNNEQFF
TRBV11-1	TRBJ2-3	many	CASSYAAWTSGTDTQYF
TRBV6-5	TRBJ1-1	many	CASTNSPNTEAFF
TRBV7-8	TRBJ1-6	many	CASSMQGADNSPLHF
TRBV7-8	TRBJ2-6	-	CASSLALLAGPSGANVLTF
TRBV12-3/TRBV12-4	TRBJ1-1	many	CATREAGMNTEAFF
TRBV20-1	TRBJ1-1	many	CSASRLNTEAFF
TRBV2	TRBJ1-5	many	CASSPGQGPQPQHF
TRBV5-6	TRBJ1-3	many	CASSSGRNSGNTIYF
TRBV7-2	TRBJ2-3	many	CASSLTVTSTDTQYF
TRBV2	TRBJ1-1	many	CASNRAMTEAFF
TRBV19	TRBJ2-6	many	CASSALEGGGANVLTF
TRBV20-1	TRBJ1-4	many	CSARDTGGSEKLFF
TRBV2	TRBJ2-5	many	CASSGYRGIVSQETQYF
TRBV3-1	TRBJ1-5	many	CASSQVLGQPQHF
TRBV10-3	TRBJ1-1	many	CAARTGAINTEAFF
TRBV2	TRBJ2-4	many	CASSEALHQGWPYF
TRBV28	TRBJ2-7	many	CASSFSYRGGSYEQYF
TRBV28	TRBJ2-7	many	CASSFPGQGPYEQYF
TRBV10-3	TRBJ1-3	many	CAISRTPGNTIYF
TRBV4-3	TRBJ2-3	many	CASSQDLGFTDTQYF
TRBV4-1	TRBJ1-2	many	CASSQVLSTGDFTNYGYTF
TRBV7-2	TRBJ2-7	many	CASSPRDRRISEQYF
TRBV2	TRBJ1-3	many	CASSVSRGGDTIYF
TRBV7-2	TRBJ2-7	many	CASSLDRAIYEQYF
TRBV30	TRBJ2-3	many	CAWSRSGWGTDTQYF
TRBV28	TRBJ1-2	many	CASRGTGQYRGYTF
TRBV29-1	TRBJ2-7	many	CSVDSNSPRGREQYF
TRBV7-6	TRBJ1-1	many	CASSRDFNTEAFF
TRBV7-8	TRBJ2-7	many	CASSLAGVAYEQYF
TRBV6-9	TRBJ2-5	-	CVSGVPPETQYF
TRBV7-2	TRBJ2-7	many	CASSVLTSGATYEQYF
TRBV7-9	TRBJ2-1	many	CASSLGTGGQMYYNEQFF
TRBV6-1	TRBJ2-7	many	CASSYGQVHSYEQYF
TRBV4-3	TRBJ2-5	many	CASSQDGEETQYF